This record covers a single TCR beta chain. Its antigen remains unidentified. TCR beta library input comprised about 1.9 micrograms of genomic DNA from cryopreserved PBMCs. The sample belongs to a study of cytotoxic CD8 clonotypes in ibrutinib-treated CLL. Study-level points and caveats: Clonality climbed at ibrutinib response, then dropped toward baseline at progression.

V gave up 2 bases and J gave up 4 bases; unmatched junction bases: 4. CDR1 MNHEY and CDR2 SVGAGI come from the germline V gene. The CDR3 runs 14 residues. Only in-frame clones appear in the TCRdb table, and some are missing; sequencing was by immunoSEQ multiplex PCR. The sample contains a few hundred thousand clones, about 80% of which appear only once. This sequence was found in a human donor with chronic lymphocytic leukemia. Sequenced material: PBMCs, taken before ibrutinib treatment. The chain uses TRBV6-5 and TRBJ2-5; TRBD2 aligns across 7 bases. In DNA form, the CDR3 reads TGTGCCAGCAGTTACGGGGCGGGAGTAGAGACCCAGTACTTC. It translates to CASSYGAGVETQYF.